This T cell receptor beta chain was recorded in a study of blood T cell repertoires in COVID-19. About the study: The United States, Italy and Spain provided the acute and convalescent COVID-19 samples. Sources were T cells, B-cell-depleted T cells, or PBMCs; the material itself was cDNA or gDNA.

As originally analysed: Nucleated cell counts were estimated from reference gene primer amplification. Measured with immunoSEQ multiplex PCR; TCRdb has only the in-frame clones, and not every one. Clone size and the V and J calls come from that table; the DNA yielded D and trimming. Of 100,000 to 150,000 clones in the sample, 70% to 85% are singletons; the top ten hold roughly 17%. V lost 6 bases to trimming and J lost 0 bases, with 9 bases between them. CDR3 length: 14 amino acids. CDR1 and CDR2 from the germline V gene are SNHLY and FYNNEI. Sequenced material: peripheral blood. The chain recombines TRBV2 with TRBJ1-3, with a weak D call TRBD1 (5 bases). The TCR sequence derives from a woman aged 45-60 years with acute or convalescent COVID-19. CDR3 DNA: TGTGCCAGCAGCCCCAGGGACTCTGGAAACACCATATATTTT. Translated: CASSPRDSGNTIYF.